A selection of T cell receptor beta chains follows, all from one sample in a study of T cells in Graves' hyperthyroidism and ophthalmopathy. TCRdb itself ran the multiplex PCR reads through MiXCR, one entry per CDR3 protein. This sample yields 300,000 to 350,000 distinct CDR3 sequences, of which approximately 22% are seen a single time; 50% belongs to the top ten. What was sequenced was blood. Receptor source: a woman aged 50 to 65 with Graves' hyperthyroidism. CDR3s include the opening cysteine and the closing phenylalanine or tryptophan. A row's size may be missing; if present it is once, few, many or a size class.

size | J | V | CDR3
few | TRBJ2-2 | TRBV4-1 | CASSQVSGTGGQGGELFF
many | TRBJ1-4 | TRBV5-5 | CASSLGPRTGQNEKLFF
NA | TRBJ1-2 | TRBV20-1 | CSARLETGGHTF
many | TRBJ2-7 | TRBV20-1 | CSARIFGQGSYEQYF
few | TRBJ1-2 | TRBV19 | CASSIGSDYGYTF
few | TRBJ2-2 | TRBV24-1 | CATSDLPVNSGNTGELFF
many | TRBJ2-3 | TRBV5-1 | CASSLELAGADTQYF
few | TRBJ2-3 | TRBV20-1 | CSASTRSKSDTQYF
few | TRBJ1-2 | TRBV20-1 | CSARSGGGGYTF
NA | TRBJ2-1 | TRBV7-9 | CASSLVTGTNEQFF
many | TRBJ2-7 | TRBV12-3/TRBV12-4 | CASRSHGAGEQYF
many | TRBJ1-1 | TRBV2 | CASRRTGMGTEAFF
many | TRBJ2-1 | TRBV28 | CASSQTWDREQFF
many | TRBJ1-5 | TRBV30 | CAWKRQGFNQPQHF
NA | TRBJ1-2 | TRBV7-9 | CTSSPRTAERGYGYTF